This TCR beta chain stems from a study of CD8+ T cells in alopecia areata (dated by TCRdb to 2017 to 2018). Background for the entire study: The treated patients, all with moderate-to-severe alopecia areata, were enrolled in an open-label pilot trial of oral tofacitinib given at 5 to 10 mg twice daily. Patients received tofacitinib for 6 to 18 months and were then followed off drug for 6 months to check for delayed response and recurrence. For the treated patients, the SALT score, which quantifies what percentage of scalp surface area is affected, served as the measure of disease severity. The study used high-throughput TCRbeta sequencing to examine T cell clonal expansion in alopecia areata, in both the C3H/HeJ mouse model and human patients. In humans, TCRbeta sequencing was performed on scalp tissue and on sorted CD4+ and CD8+ peripheral blood T cells from healthy controls and from patients with patchy or totalis/universalis alopecia areata. Biopsies were taken from tofacitinib-treated patients at baseline and at 4 and 24 weeks of treatment, and a later scalp biopsy was taken in several of the tofacitinib-treated patients. Scalp clonality was compared among normal scalp (n=4), patchy alopecia areata scalp (n=8), and alopecia totalis/universalis scalp (n=8). RNA was obtained with the PAXgene miRNA kit for fixed scalp, the miRNeasy kit for PBMCs, and the RNeasy kit for mouse skin. TCRbeta CDR3 regions were amplified by immunoSEQ multiplex PCR with 35 Vbeta forward and 13 Jbeta reverse primers. What the research found in general, with its limitations: Many expanded lesional clones persisted in scalp and blood during tofacitinib treatment, which may partly explain relapse after stopping treatment. Unlike mouse skin, where gammadelta T cells dominate, normal human skin contains resident alphabeta T cells that get sequenced too, which complicates analysis of the scalp TCR repertoire. With tofacitinib, both scalp clonality and the number of expanded CD8+ clones among the top 100 scalp clones went down significantly. The treated cohort was small, with a single nonresponder, so links between baseline CD8+ expansion and response need larger studies. Shared TCR sequences between patients were less evident than in mice, which may be partly attributable to HLA diversity in the patient population. Higher clonality and more expanded CD8+ clones were observed in lesional scalp than in normal scalp, particularly in alopecia totalis/universalis, a finding suggestive of antigenic drive.

The library was generated by the immunoSEQ multiplex PCR assay. To provide template for TCR sequencing, every sample had RNA extracted and reverse transcribed into cDNA. First-strand cDNA was synthesized using SuperScript III with a 2:1 mix of oligo-dT and random hexamers. A synthetic immune receptor repertoire was used to assess amplification bias, and residual bias was removed computationally. Per the authors' processing: Raw reads were preprocessed to remove errors, and CDR3 was defined according to IMGT conventions as the region from the conserved cysteine to phenylalanine. Clonality was computed by normalizing Shannon entropy by log2 of the number of productive unique TCRs and subtracting the result from 1. Scalp TCRbeta sequences were cross-referenced with sorted blood CD4 and CD8 repertoires so that the CD4 or CD8 identity of scalp clones could be inferred. TCRdb took over this immuneACCESS table, retaining in-frame rearrangements with V and J assigned. Such tables are incomplete; in checked studies, under half of the missing clones stem from an unresolved V gene, and the remainder is unexplained. V, J and clone size are those of that table, while D and trimming were read from the DNA. This sample lists roughly 110,000 clones; 84% were detected once. The top ten clonotypes cover over 20% of the sample.

CDR1 is given as SGDLS and CDR2 as YYNGEE, both from the germline V gene. Trimming removed 2 bases from V and 3 bases from J, leaving 11 bases between the germline ends. The CDR3 numbers 14 residues from cysteine through phenylalanine. Left in the record is the CDR3 DNA by itself, 42 bases read in frame from the first base. The sample holds a few counts of this clone. Its antigen has not been determined. One base away there is no much larger clone; base qualities are not given. This same CDR3 is encoded by further DNA sequences in the sample. The time point tag for this specimen amounts to: roughly 26 weeks on oral tofacitinib. This specimen's treatment or condition label, interpreted: oral pan-JAK inhibitor, 5-10 mg twice daily. Lesional scalp punch biopsies and peripheral blood were collected from alopecia areata patients. After PBMCs were isolated by density centrifugation and stained for CD3, CD4 and CD8, a FACSAria was used to sort CD4+ and CD8+ T cells.

The chain is encoded by TRBV9 joined to TRBJ1-2; perhaps TRBD1 is the D gene, with 6 bases matching. This TCR came from a human donor with alopecia areata. Sequenced here: CD8+ T cells sorted from blood, sampled at week 24, from a patient treated with tofacitinib. The nucleotides read TGTGCCAGCAGCGTGGGAGGGGGAGACTATGGCTACACCTTC. Its coded protein is CASSVGGGDYGYTF.